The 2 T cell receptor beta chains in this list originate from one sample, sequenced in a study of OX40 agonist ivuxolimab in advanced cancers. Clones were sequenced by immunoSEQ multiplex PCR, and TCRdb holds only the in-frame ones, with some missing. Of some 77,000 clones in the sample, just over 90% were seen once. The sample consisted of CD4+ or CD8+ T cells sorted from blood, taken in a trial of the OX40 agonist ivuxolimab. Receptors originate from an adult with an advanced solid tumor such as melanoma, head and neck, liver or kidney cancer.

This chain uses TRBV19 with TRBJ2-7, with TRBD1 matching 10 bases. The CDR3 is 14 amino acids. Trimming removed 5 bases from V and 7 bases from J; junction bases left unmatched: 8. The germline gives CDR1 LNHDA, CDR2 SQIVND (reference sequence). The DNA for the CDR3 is TGTGCCAGTAGTCAGAGACAGGGGGCGCGTGAGCAGTACTTC. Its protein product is CASSQRQGAREQYF.

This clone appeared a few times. The CDR3 loop reads CASSFTGGETQYF. Here the CDR3 DNA reads TGCGCCAGCAGCTTTACCGGGGGCGAGACCCAGTACTTC. The chain uses TRBV5-1 and TRBJ2-5; D may match TRBD1 or TRBD2 (6 bases each). Germline-derived CDR1 and CDR2 are SGHRS and YFSETQ. This CDR3 contains 13 residues. The V end lost 2 bases, the J end lost 5 bases, and 10 bases lay between the germline ends.